What follows is one T cell receptor (beta chain) and its context. Its antigen remains undetermined. No much larger clone is present one base from it, and per-base qualities are unavailable. In the ViraFEST assay, PBMC were stimulated with viral peptide pools, and antigen-specific CD4+ T cell clonotypes were then identified by expansion using TCR sequencing. After roughly 11 days of culture, CD4+ T cells were isolated with the EasySep CD4+ T cell isolation kit. PCR-confirmed SARS-CoV-2 infection had occurred in convalescent patients between March and December 2020, before the Alpha, Beta and Delta variants emerged in the United States. A few million PBMC per well were cultured with 10 ug/ml peptides in IMDM containing 5% human AB serum, approximately 10 IU/ml IL-2 and gentamicin. On days 3 and 7, half of the culture medium was replaced with fresh IL-2-containing medium. Unless noted otherwise, every peptide stimulation condition was cultured in triplicate wells. Using Ficoll-Paque Plus gradient centrifugation, PBMC were separated from whole blood and then either used fresh or cryopreserved at -140C. The spike proteins of SARS-CoV-2 and of the common cold coronaviruses HCoV-NL63, HCoV-OC43 and HCoV-229E were spanned by overlapping peptide pools. The QIAamp micro DNA kit was used to extract genomic DNA from the cultured CD4+ T cells.

The data are from a study of vaccination effects on CD4 cells after COVID-19 (dated by TCRdb to between 2021 and 2022). With respect to the entire study: Participants received two doses of either the BNT162b2 or the mRNA-1273 mRNA SARS-CoV-2 vaccine. In a couple of convalescent patients, pre-vaccine samples were collected 16 days and one week ahead of the first dose, 142 and 148 days after COVID-19 diagnosis. SARS-CoV-2 spike-specific CD4+ TCR repertoires from before and after mRNA vaccination were compared in COVID-19 convalescent patients and in infection-naive vaccine recipients. Altogether, some ten COVID-19 convalescent patients and several SARS-CoV-2-naive healthy vaccine recipients made up the full study. Cultures from other donors in the study were sequenced using the Oncomine TCR Beta short-read assay on an Illumina iSeq 100.

The library was prepared using the immunoSEQ multiplex PCR assay. DNA from the cultured, isolated CD4+ T cells was subjected to TCR beta CDR3 sequencing. The paper's processing steps were these. The analysis removed non-productive TCR sequences, trimmed reads to the CDR3 region, and retained only CDR3s that were 7 or more amino acids long. The MANAFEST web app was used to identify antigen-specific clonotypes by comparing expansion in peptide wells with expansion in reference cultures. To be called positive, a clone needed expansion at FDR<0.05 compared with the reference and with all other wells, an odds ratio greater than 5, and a frequency greater than 0.1% in two replicate wells. Clonotypes significantly expanded in SARS-CoV-2 spike wells and in at least one common cold coronavirus spike condition were defined as cross-reactive. Using the stringdist R package, CDR3 similarity was measured by Levenshtein distance, and unrooted trees were constructed with ape in R 3.6.1. The table was pulled from immuneACCESS by TCRdb, which kept in-frame rearrangements only. Such tables lose some clones; where checked, under half of the loss comes from unresolved V genes, and the rest has no known cause. V and J calls and clone size follow that table, whereas D and trimming were derived from the DNA. The sample table lists tens of thousands of clones, approximately 78% of them with a count of one. Approximately 17% of the sample is held by the ten biggest clonotypes.

Trimmed from V: 7 bases; trimmed from J: 5 bases; junction bases lacking a gene match: 30. The germline V gene sets CDR1 to SNHLY and CDR2 to FYNNEI. CDR3 length: 23 amino acids, cysteine to phenylalanine. Only CDR3 DNA remains: 69 bases, in frame from the first base. Overall results and qualifications from the work: Among convalescent patients, the spike-reactive repertoire after vaccination was made up mainly of new vaccine-induced clones that were largely distinct from the clones induced by infection. The study was limited by a small number of convalescent patients, and early post-infection timepoints were lacking. At late post-vaccination timepoints, both infection-induced and vaccine-induced clones showed marked clonal contraction, consistent with waning T cell responses.

Sequencing was performed on CD4+ T cells from PBMCs cultured with HCoV-NL63 spike peptides, taken before COVID-19 vaccination. The sample's cell subset or site label, decoded: HCoV-NL63 spike overlapping peptide pool stimulation. This sequence originates from a human donor who had a prior SARS-CoV-2 infection. The chain was built from TRBV2 and TRBJ2-1, and 12 junctional nucleotides match TRBD2. The CDR3 sequence is CASNPRGLAGGDYRAQVHNEQFF. The nucleotide sequence is TGTGCCAGCAACCCAAGGGGTCTAGCGGGAGGGGACTACCGGGCCCAGGTCCACAATGAGCAGTTCTTC.